This T cell receptor (beta chain) was recorded in a study of T-cell reconstitution after alpha-beta-depleted transplantation in children. Preparation of the TCRbeta library used unique molecular identifiers. TCRdb fed the PCR reads into MiXCR, producing one record per CDR3 protein. In the table there are some 500,000 distinct CDR3 sequences, approximately 20% of which are singletons. This clonotype showed up just a few times. The V gene's germline CDR1 is SGHKS and CDR2 YYEKEE (reference sequence). The CDR3 has 16 amino acids. The V gene end was trimmed by 4 bases and the J gene end by 3 bases; junction bases not matched to a gene: 9.

The chain has TRBV5-5 and TRBJ2-5; 10 nucleotides match TRBD1. The receptor's source is a human donor who donated a stem cell graft to a child with acute lymphoblastic leukemia. Sequenced material: PBMCs from the stem cell graft donor, taken from the stem cell graft. Here the CDR3 DNA reads TGTGCCAGCAGCCCTCGGGGACAGGGGTCGGAAGAGACCCAGTACTTC. It encodes CASSPRGQGSEETQYF. Full variable domain (outside the CDR3, taken from reference TRBV5-5 and TRBJ2-5): DAGVTQSPTHLIKTRGQQVTLRCSPISGHKSVSWYQQVLGQGPQFIFQYYEKEERGRGNFPDRFSARQFPNYSSELNVNALLLGDSALYLCASSPRGQGSEETQYFGPGTRLLVL.